These 23 T cell receptor beta chains share one sample of origin, sequenced in a study of blood T cell repertoires in COVID-19. Sequencing was performed with immunoSEQ multiplex PCR; in TCRdb, only in-frame clones are kept and a portion is missing. This sample has roughly 57,000 clones, with 85% to 95% found just once. The sample comprised peripheral blood. These receptors came from a human donor in a cohort sampled during active COVID-19.

This sequence joins TRBV7-2 and TRBJ2-3; D may be TRBD1 (5 bases). V gave up 3 bases and J gave up 4 bases, with 5 bases separating them. The CDR3 length is 12 residues. The germline V gene has CDR1 SGHTA and CDR2 FQGNSA. In DNA form, the CDR3 reads TGTGCCAGCAGCTTCAGGGCAGATACGCAGTATTTT. The encoded protein is CASSFRADTQYF.

This clone was seen only a few times. V usage is TRBV4-3 and J usage is TRBJ2-2; weak D call: TRBD1 (7 bases). The CDR3 has 15 amino acids. Trimming took 0 bases from V and 3 from J, leaving 8 bases between them. Germline lookup yields CDR1 LGHNA and CDR2 YSLEER. CDR3 residues: CASSQDRGDTGELFF. The CDR3 nucleotides are TGCGCCAGCAGCCAAGACAGGGGGGACACCGGGGAGCTGTTTTTT.

This clone came up a few times. The chain carries TRBV28 and TRBJ1-5; 10 bases fit TRBD1. This CDR3 region has 17 residues. Germline lookup yields CDR1 MDHEN and CDR2 SYDVKM. V lost 1 base, J lost 3 bases, and 6 bases stayed unmatched. The CDR3 here is CASSLSFGTGVNQPQHF. The CDR3 nucleotides are TGTGCCAGCAGTTTATCCTTCGGGACAGGGGTCAATCAGCCCCAGCATTTT.

The rearrangement links TRBV19 to TRBJ1-2, with 7 bases lining up with TRBD1. J lost 2 bases, V lost 2 bases, and 2 bases had no gene match. There are 14 residues in the CDR3. Per germline, CDR1 LNHDA and CDR2 SQIVND (reference sequence). The CDR3 protein is CASSINRGNYGYTF. In DNA, the CDR3 is TGTGCCAGTAGTATAAACAGGGGAAACTATGGCTACACCTTC.

The gene calls are TRBV5-5 and TRBJ2-7; D possibly corresponds to TRBD2 (6 bases). The CDR3 covers 14 residues. Germline V gives CDR1 SGHKS, CDR2 YYEKEE (reference sequence). Trimming removed 5 bases at V and 3 bases at J, with 15 bases between. This CDR3 reads CASSSSGGLYEQYF. CDR3 sequence (DNA): TGTGCCAGCAGTTCGAGTGGGGGACTCTACGAGCAGTACTTC.

The chain uses TRBV5-4 and TRBJ2-1, with D possibly TRBD1 on 7 matching bases. Germline CDR1 SGHNT, CDR2 YYREEE (reference sequence). V gave up 4 bases and J gave up 3 bases, with 14 bases separating them. This CDR3 comprises 15 residues. CDR3 DNA sequence: TGTGCCAGCAGCCCAGGGGGAGGTGACTACAATGAGCAGTTCTTC. It translates to CASSPGGGDYNEQFF.

The gene calls are TRBV4-3 and TRBJ2-5; 9 nucleotides match TRBD1. With V trimmed by 4 bases and J by 3 bases, 6 bases remained unmatched. Germline lookup yields CDR1 LGHNA and CDR2 YSLEER. This CDR3 has 15 amino acids. The CDR3 protein is CASSPGTGTKETQYF. CDR3 sequence (DNA): TGCGCCAGCAGCCCCGGGACAGGGACGAAAGAGACCCAGTACTTC.

The chain joins TRBV5-8 to TRBJ1-1; 9 nucleotides align to TRBD1. V lost 4 bases, J lost 11 bases, and 24 bases stayed unmatched. CDR1 is SGHTS and CDR2 is YDEGEE in the germline V gene. This CDR3 is built from 18 residues. The DNA of the CDR3 is TGTGCCAGCAGCCGATTTTCTCAAAGCGGGACAGGGAATGAAGTGGCTTTCTTT. Translation: CASSRFSQSGTGNEVAFF.

The chain uses TRBV28 and TRBJ2-7; 7 bases agree with TRBD1. Germline CDR1 is MDHEN and CDR2 is SYDVKM. V lost 5 bases and J lost 2; bases outside the gene matches: 6. This CDR3 spans 14 amino acids. The CDR3 sequence: CASSPAQGPYEQYF. CDR3 nucleotide sequence: TGTGCCAGCAGTCCGGCACAGGGGCCCTACGAGCAGTACTTC.

This chain connects TRBV11-3 to TRBJ2-7; tentatively, D is TRBD1 (6 bases). V lost 4 bases to trimming and J lost 1 base, with 23 bases between them. CDR1 SGHNT and CDR2 YENEEA come from the germline V gene. This CDR3 contains 18 residues. For the CDR3, the DNA is TGTGCCAGCAGCTGCCCCACACACACAGGGTCGGCTTCCTACGAGCAGTACGTC. Translation gives CASSCPTHTGSASYEQYV.

This chain uses TRBV11-2 with TRBJ2-1, with TRBD2 matching over 10 bases. The trim removed 2 bases at V and 7 bases at J, leaving 5 bases unmatched. Germline CDR1 and CDR2: SGHAT and FQNNGV. CDR3 length equals 15 residues. CDR3 residues: CASSLSASGGNEQFF. Here the CDR3 DNA reads TGTGCCAGCAGCTTATCCGCTAGCGGGGGTAATGAGCAGTTCTTC.

This sequence joins TRBV5-4 and TRBJ2-3; D uncertain. The CDR3 has 11 amino acids. Deletions cut 4 bases from V and 5 bases from J, with 5 bases between. The V gene's germline CDR1 is SGHNT and CDR2 YYREEE (reference sequence). CDR3 sequence reads: CASSPGDTQYF. CDR3 bases: TGTGCCAGCAGCCCCGGAGATACGCAGTATTTT. Together with reference TRBV5-4 and TRBJ2-3, the CDR3 gives the full variable domain: ETGVTQSPTHLIKTRGQQVTLRCSSQSGHNTVSWYQQALGQGPQFIFQYYREEENGRGNFPPRFSGLQFPNYSSELNVNALELDDSALYLCASSPGDTQYFGPGTRLTVL.

V usage is TRBV4-3 and J usage is TRBJ1-1, with a tentative D call TRBD1 (6 bases). This CDR3 contains 15 residues. V dropped 1 base and J dropped 1 base, with 10 bases sitting between them. Germline CDR1 and CDR2: LGHNA and YSLEER. CDR3 DNA sequence: TGCGCCAGCAGCCAAGTCGGACAGCCGAACACTGAAGCTTTCTTT. Amino acid sequence: CASSQVGQPNTEAFF.

The chain couples TRBV6-1 to TRBJ2-5; D is perhaps TRBD1 (6 bases). The CDR3 extends over 19 amino acids. Germline-derived CDR1 and CDR2 are MNHNS and SASEGT. Trimming shortened V by 1 base and J by 0 bases, and 21 bases separated the two germline ends. In nucleotides, the CDR3 is TGTGCCAGCAGTGAAGTCCGACAGGCAAAATACTCGTACCAAGAGACCCAGTACTTC. Its protein product is CASSEVRQAKYSYQETQYF.

This sequence joins TRBV9 and TRBJ2-1; TRBD1 matches 7 bases. Unmatched junction bases numbered 5, after V lost 0 bases and J lost 2 bases. The CDR3 consists of 16 residues. CDR1 is SGDLS and CDR2 is YYNGEE in the germline V gene. CDR3 region: CASSVVLGGPYNEQFF. Written as DNA, the CDR3 is TGTGCCAGCAGCGTAGTTCTAGGGGGCCCCTACAATGAGCAGTTCTTC.

CDR3 nucleotides: TGTGCCAGCAGTTCCGCCAGGACAGGGGATCGTGGCTACACCTTC. Protein: CASSSARTGDRGYTF. The V gene is TRBV27, the J gene TRBJ1-2; 9 bases are shared with TRBD1. J was trimmed by 7 bases and V by 4 bases; bases with no gene match: 10. The V gene's germline CDR1 is MNHEY and CDR2 SMNVEV (reference sequence). CDR3 length: 15 residues.

The CDR3 nucleotides are TGTGCCAGTAGTGTTATCTTACAGGGGGGACGTGATACGCAGTATTTT. As protein: CASSVILQGGRDTQYF. This chain connects TRBV19 to TRBJ2-3, with 8 bases fitting TRBD1. The germline V gene encodes CDR1 LNHDA and CDR2 SQIVND (reference sequence). The CDR3 is 16 residues long. J lost 6 bases, V lost 5 bases, and 13 bases had no gene match.

This chain links TRBV7-8 with TRBJ2-3; perhaps TRBD2 as D (6 bases). Germline-derived CDR1 and CDR2 are SGHVS and FQNEAQ. The CDR3 is 15 residues long. Deletions cut 1 base from V and 1 base from J, with 9 bases between. The CDR3 DNA follows: TGTGCCAGCAGCTTAGACTGGGGGGGCACAGATACGCAGTATTTT. It translates to CASSLDWGGTDTQYF. Full variable domain (remainder filled in from reference TRBV7-8 and TRBJ2-3): GAGVSQSPRYKVAKRGQDVALRCDPISGHVSLFWYQQALGQGPEFLTYFQNEAQLDKSGLPSDRFFAERPEGSVSTLKIQRTQQEDSAVYLCASSLDWGGTDTQYFGPGTRLTVL.

V usage is TRBV6-2 or TRBV6-3 and J usage is TRBJ2-6; D is unresolved. The V end lost 6 bases, the J end lost 0 bases, and 9 bases lay between the germline ends. CDR1 is MNHEY, CDR2 SVGEGT, per germline. The CDR3 consists of 15 residues. CDR3 sequence: CASSLTDSGANVLTF. DNA of the CDR3: TGTGCCAGCAGCCTCACAGACTCTGGGGCCAACGTCCTGACTTTC.

This clone has just one count. The rearrangement uses TRBV27 and TRBJ2-5; D is unresolved. There are 13 residues in the CDR3. Germline V gene lookup returns CDR1 MNHEY and CDR2 SMNVEV (reference sequence). V lost 0 bases and J 2 bases, leaving 4 bases between the germline ends. The CDR3 region has the DNA TGTGCCAGCAGTTTATCATATCAAGAGACCCAGTACTTC. It codes for CASSLSYQETQYF.

This chain uses TRBV4-1 with TRBJ1-1; 11 nucleotides line up with TRBD1. Losses at the gene ends were 4 bases for V and 5 bases for J; bases not matched to a gene: 6. The CDR3 is 15 amino acids. Per the germline V gene, CDR1 is MGHRA and CDR2 is YSYEKL. CDR3: CASSLPDRGRTEAFF. The CDR3 DNA reads as TGCGCCAGCAGCCTTCCGGACAGGGGGCGAACTGAAGCTTTCTTT.

DNA for the CDR3: TGTGCCAGCAGTTTAGAACAGGGGGGCGAGCAGTACTTC. Residues: CASSLEQGGEQYF. This chain joins TRBV12-3 or TRBV12-4 and TRBJ2-7; 8 bases fit TRBD1. This CDR3 spans 13 amino acids. After removal of 1 base from V and 6 bases from J, the junction contained 2 bases not matched to a gene.

This chain connects TRBV5-1 to TRBJ1-2; D is undetermined. V was trimmed by 4 bases and J by 8 bases, leaving 24 bases between them. The CDR3 is 16 amino acids. Looked up from germline, CDR1 is SGHRS and CDR2 is YFSETQ. CDR3 coding DNA: TGCGCCAGCAGCCACATGATATCCCCGAGGAGCTCCGGCTACACCTTC. It specifies CASSHMISPRSSGYTF.